The T cell receptor (beta chain) under discussion was sequenced for a study of T-cell memory formation after mild COVID-19. On this clonotype itself: One junction end does not reproduce the germline sequence, and a read error may be involved.

Germline V gives CDR1 SGHTA, CDR2 FQGNSA. The CDR3 is 16 amino acids. MiXCR was run by TCRdb on the 5' RACE reads, yielding one entry per CDR3 protein. The data hold over 350,000 distinct CDR3 sequences, with less than 25% observed a single time. The J gene is TRBJ2-5, the V gene TRBV7-2; 10 bases map to TRBD1. The clonotype comes from an adult woman who had mild COVID-19 (a few samples of this study predate the infection). Cell type and time point are not known. Source material: PBMCs or a T cell subset sorted from them (not recorded which). CDR3 sequence (DNA): TGTGCCAGCAGCTTAGCATGGACAGGGGGGCAAGATACCCAGTACTTC. It encodes CASSLAWTGGQDTQYF.